Here is one T cell receptor (beta chain) with its context. The antigen is unknown. Clones were read by immunoSEQ multiplex PCR, and TCRdb kept only the in-frame ones, dropping some. The repertoire has 430,000 or so clones, nearly 90% of them found once; the top ten carry over 2%. Treatment in this sample: roughly 20 received Ad26.COV2.S at low or high dose, single or two shots; roughly 5 received placebo; per-sample allocation not given. Sampling was performed 63 days after the first vaccine or placebo injection. The CDR3 covers 13 residues. V lost 2 bases and J lost 5, with 9 bases in between. Looked up from germline, CDR1 is KGHSH and CDR2 is LQKENI. This sample stems from a study of Ad26.COV2.S vaccination and SARS-CoV-2 variants. Study-wide context: The authors gave Ad26.COV2.S intramuscularly, either once or twice 56 days apart.

Broader study findings: Substantial breadth in spike-specific CD8+ and CD4+ T cell responses was reportedly seen after vaccination.

The chain joins TRBV18 to TRBJ2-5; D unresolved. The specimen comprised peripheral blood, sampled in a trial of Ad26.COV2.S vaccine versus placebo. This TCR was recovered from a person between 18 and 65 years old who received the Ad26.COV2.S COVID-19 vaccine or a placebo. The CDR3 reads CASSPIVGETQYF. Here the CDR3 DNA reads TGTGCCAGCTCACCAATCGTGGGGGAGACCCAGTACTTC.